What follows describes a single TCR beta chain. The sample originates from a study of T cell changes during pregnancy in multiple sclerosis. Per the germline V gene, CDR1 is LNHDA and CDR2 is SQIVND (reference sequence). This CDR3 is built from 15 residues. With 8 bases removed from V and 10 bases from J, the gap between germline ends came to 23 bases. Generated by immunoSEQ multiplex PCR, the TCRdb table keeps only in-frame clones and is missing some. The data contain tens of thousands of clones, 93% of them singletons. The sequenced sample was peripheral blood, obtained after pregnancy. The sequence was collected from a female donor with multiple sclerosis, enrolled in a pregnancy study. This rearrangement joins TRBV19 to TRBJ1-4; D possibly corresponds to TRBD1 (6 bases). The CDR3 loop is CASADTGSGRAKLFF. DNA of the CDR3: TGTGCCAGTGCGGATACAGGGTCCGGACGCGCAAAACTGTTTTTT.